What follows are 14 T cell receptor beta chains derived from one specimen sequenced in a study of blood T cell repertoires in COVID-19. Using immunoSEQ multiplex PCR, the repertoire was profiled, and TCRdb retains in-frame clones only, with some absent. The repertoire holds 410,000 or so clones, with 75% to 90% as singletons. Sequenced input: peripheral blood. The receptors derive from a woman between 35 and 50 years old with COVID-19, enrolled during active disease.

The CDR3 DNA sequence: TGTGCCAGCAGTGACGTTGGCGAGCAGGGTACGCAGTATTTT. It specifies CASSDVGEQGTQYF. This chain links TRBV6-1 with TRBJ2-3, with D tentatively TRBD1 (5 bases). The CDR3 extends over 14 amino acids. Germline loops: CDR1 MNHNS, CDR2 SASEGT. V gave up 3 bases and J gave up 8 bases, with 15 bases separating them.

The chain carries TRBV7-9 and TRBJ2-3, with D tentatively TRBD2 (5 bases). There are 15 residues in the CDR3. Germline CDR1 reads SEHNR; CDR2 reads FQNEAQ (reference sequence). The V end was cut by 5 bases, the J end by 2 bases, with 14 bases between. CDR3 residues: CASSLRGASTDTQYF. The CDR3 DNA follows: TGTGCCAGCAGCCTCCGGGGAGCTTCCACAGATACGCAGTATTTT.

The CDR3 DNA follows: TGTGCCAGAAGCTCAGGGGACCATTATGGCTACACCTTC. Translating it yields CARSSGDHYGYTF. V is TRBV5-3 and J is TRBJ1-2; tentatively, D is TRBD1 (6 bases). TRBV5-3 is recorded as an ORF, its role being uncertain. Trimming shortened V by 3 bases and J by 5 bases, and 11 bases separated the two germline ends. This CDR3 spans 13 amino acids.

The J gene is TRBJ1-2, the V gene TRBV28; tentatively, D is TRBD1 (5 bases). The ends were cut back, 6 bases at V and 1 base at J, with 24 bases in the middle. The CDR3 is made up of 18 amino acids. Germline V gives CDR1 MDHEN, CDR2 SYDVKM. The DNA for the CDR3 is TGTGCCAGCAGGCGGGAGTGGGGGGACTCCGTTGGTAACTATGGCTACACCTTC. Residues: CASRREWGDSVGNYGYTF.

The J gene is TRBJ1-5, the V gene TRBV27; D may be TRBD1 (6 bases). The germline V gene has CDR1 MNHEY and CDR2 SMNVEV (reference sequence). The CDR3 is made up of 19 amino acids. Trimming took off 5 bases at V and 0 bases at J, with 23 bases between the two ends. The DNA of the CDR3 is TGTGCCAGCAGTCCCCGCGGGGGCCAGATAACATATAGCAATCAGCCCCAGCATTTT. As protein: CASSPRGGQITYSNQPQHF.

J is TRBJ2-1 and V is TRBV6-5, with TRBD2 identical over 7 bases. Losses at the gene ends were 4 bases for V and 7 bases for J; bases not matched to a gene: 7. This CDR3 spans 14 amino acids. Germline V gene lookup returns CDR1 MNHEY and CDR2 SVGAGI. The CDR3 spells CASSSGGEGNEQFF. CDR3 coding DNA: TGTGCCAGCAGTTCAGGTGGGGAGGGTAATGAGCAGTTCTTC.

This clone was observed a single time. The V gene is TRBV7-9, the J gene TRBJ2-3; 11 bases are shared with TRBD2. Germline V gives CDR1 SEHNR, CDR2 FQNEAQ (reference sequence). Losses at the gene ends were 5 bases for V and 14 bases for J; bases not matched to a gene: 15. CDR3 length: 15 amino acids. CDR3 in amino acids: CASSELAGVPRPSYF. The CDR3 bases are TGTGCCAGCAGCGAACTAGCGGGAGTTCCCCGCCCATCGTATTTT.

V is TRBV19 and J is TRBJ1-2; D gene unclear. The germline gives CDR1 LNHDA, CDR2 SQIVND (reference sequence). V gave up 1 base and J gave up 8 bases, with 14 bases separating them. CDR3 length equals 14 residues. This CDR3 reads CASSIAVAVMGYTF. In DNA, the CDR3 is TGTGCCAGTAGTATAGCTGTGGCGGTTATGGGCTACACCTTC.

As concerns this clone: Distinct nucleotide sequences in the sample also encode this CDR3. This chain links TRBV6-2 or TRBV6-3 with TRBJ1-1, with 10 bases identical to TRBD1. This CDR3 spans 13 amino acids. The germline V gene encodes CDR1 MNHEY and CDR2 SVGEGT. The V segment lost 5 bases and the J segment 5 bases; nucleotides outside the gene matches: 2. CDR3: CASSRTGGTEAFF. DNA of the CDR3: TGTGCCAGCAGTCGGACAGGGGGTACTGAAGCTTTCTTT.

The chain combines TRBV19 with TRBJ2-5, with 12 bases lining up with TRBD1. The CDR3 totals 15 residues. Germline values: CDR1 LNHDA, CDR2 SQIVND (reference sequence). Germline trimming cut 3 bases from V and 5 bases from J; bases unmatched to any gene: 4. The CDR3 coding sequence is TGTGCCAGTAGTATTTCCGGGACAGGGGGCGAGACCCAGTACTTC. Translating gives CASSISGTGGETQYF.

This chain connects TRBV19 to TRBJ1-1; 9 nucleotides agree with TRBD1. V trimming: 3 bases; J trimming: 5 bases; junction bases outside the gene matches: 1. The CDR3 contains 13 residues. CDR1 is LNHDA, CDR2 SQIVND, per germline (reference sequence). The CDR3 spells CASSMDRGTEAFF. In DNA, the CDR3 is TGTGCCAGTAGTATGGACAGGGGTACTGAAGCTTTCTTT. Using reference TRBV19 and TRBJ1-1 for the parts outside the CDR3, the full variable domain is DGGITQSPKYLFRKEGQNVTLSCEQNLNHDAMYWYRQDPGQGLRLIYYSQIVNDFQKGDIAEGYSVSREKKESFPLTVTSAQKNPTAFYLCASSMDRGTEAFFGQGTRLTVV.

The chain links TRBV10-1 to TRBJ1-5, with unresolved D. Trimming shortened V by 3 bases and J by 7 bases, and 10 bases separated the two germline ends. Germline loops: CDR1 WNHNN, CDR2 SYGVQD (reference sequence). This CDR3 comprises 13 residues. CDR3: CASSERGAQPQHF. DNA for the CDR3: TGCGCCAGCAGTGAACGAGGAGCGCAGCCCCAGCATTTT.

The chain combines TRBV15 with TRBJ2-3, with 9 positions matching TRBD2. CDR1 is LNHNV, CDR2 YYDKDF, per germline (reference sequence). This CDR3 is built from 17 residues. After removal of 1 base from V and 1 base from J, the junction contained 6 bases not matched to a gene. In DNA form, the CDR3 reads TGTGCCACCAGCAGAGGGGAACTAGCGGGCGGCACAGATACGCAGTATTTT. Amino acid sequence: CATSRGELAGGTDTQYF.

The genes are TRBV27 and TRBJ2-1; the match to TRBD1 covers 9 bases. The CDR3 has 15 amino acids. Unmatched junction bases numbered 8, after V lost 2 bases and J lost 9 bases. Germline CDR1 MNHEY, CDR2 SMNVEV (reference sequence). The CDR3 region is CASSLGSGTGLEQFF. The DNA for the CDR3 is TGTGCCAGCAGTTTAGGGTCAGGGACAGGGCTTGAGCAGTTCTTC.